The 27 T cell receptor beta chains listed next were all sequenced from one sample in a study of blood T cells in healthy people across ages. A second PCR of roughly 7 to 11 cycles used a sample-barcoded 5' primer and a J-beta primer mix. Via MiXCR, TCRdb re-called the 5' RACE reads, giving one row per CDR3 protein. Of 1.5 million to 1.8 million distinct CDR3 sequences listed, about 42% are singletons. The sample was blood. These receptors all come from a woman between 18 and 29 years old in good health.

V usage is TRBV30 and J usage is TRBJ2-7; D is ambiguous. The CDR3 runs to 13 residues. Looked up from germline, CDR1 is GTSNPN and CDR2 is SVGIG (reference sequence). Trimming shortened V by 5 bases and J by 1 base, and 12 bases separated the two germline ends. The CDR3, as DNA: TGTGCCTGGTCGAGGTCAGCTTCCTACGAGCAGTACTTC. This encodes CAWSRSASYEQYF.

This clonotype was found a few times. The genes are TRBV9 and TRBJ2-7, with 7 bases identical to TRBD2. The CDR3 spans 18 residues. The V gene's germline CDR1 is SGDLS and CDR2 YYNGEE. The V gene end was trimmed by 0 bases and the J gene end by 1 base; junction bases not matched to a gene: 13. The CDR3 loop is CASSVAPLASGLSYEQYF. Written as DNA, the CDR3 is TGTGCCAGCAGCGTAGCCCCTTTGGCTAGCGGTCTTTCCTACGAGCAGTACTTC. Full variable domain (rest looked up from reference TRBV9 and TRBJ2-7): DSGVTQTPKHLITATGQRVTLRCSPRSGDLSVYWYQQSLDQGLQFLIQYYNGEERAKGNILERFSAQQFPDLHSELNLSSLELGDSALYFCASSVAPLASGLSYEQYFGPGTRLTVT.

The genes are TRBV29-1 and TRBJ2-5; 7 bases are shared with TRBD1. CDR1 and CDR2 from the germline V gene are SQVTM and ANQGSEA. The V gene end was trimmed by 4 bases and the J gene end by 5 bases; junction bases not matched to a gene: 7. The CDR3 loop spans 13 amino acids. The CDR3 nucleotides are TGCAGCGTTGTCGGCACAGGGGCGGAGACCCAGTACTTC. Its protein is CSVVGTGAETQYF.

Only a few counts were recorded for this clonotype. The rearrangement links TRBV12-3 or TRBV12-4 to TRBJ1-1; TRBD1 might be the D (5 bases). V shed 7 bases and J shed 0 bases, with 12 bases lying between them. The CDR3 totals 14 residues. CDR3 sequence (DNA): TGTGCCAGCAAGCTTGCGGGGCTGAACACTGAAGCTTTCTTT. This translates into CASKLAGLNTEAFF.

This clonotype was seen only a few times. CDR3 amino acids: CASSLRVGRPSEAFF. The CDR3 nucleotides read TGTGCCAGCAGCCTAAGGGTCGGCAGGCCTTCTGAAGCTTTCTTT. The rearrangement links TRBV7-2 to TRBJ1-1; D is undetermined. V gave up 5 bases and J gave up 6 bases, with 19 bases separating them. This CDR3 comprises 15 residues. Germline V lookup: CDR1 SGHTA, CDR2 FQGNSA. Together with reference TRBV7-2 and TRBJ1-1, the CDR3 gives the full variable domain: GAGVSQSPSNKVTEKGKDVELRCDPISGHTALYWYRQSLGQGLEFLIYFQGNSAPDKSGLPSDRFSAERTGGSVSTLTIQRTQQEDSAVYLCASSLRVGRPSEAFFGQGTRLTVV.

The V gene is TRBV20-1, the J gene TRBJ2-1, with TRBD1 matching 12 bases. This CDR3 is 14 amino acids long. V gave up 6 bases and J gave up 10 bases; unmatched junction bases: 10. Germline assignment: CDR1 DFQATT and CDR2 SNEGSKA (reference sequence). CDR3 region: CSAYRDRGLYEQFF. The CDR3 region has the DNA TGCAGTGCATACCGGGACAGGGGGCTGTACGAGCAGTTCTTC.

The chain is built from TRBV28 and TRBJ2-7; D call uncertain. This CDR3 spans 14 amino acids. Trimming cost V 8 bases and J 0 bases, with 14 bases left between them. Germline CDR1 is MDHEN and CDR2 is SYDVKM. The CDR3 region has the DNA TGTGCCAGCTTGCCCCTGGGTAGCTCCTACGAGCAGTACTTC. It yields the protein CASLPLGSSYEQYF.

This clonotype was counted only a few times. This chain links TRBV20-1 with TRBJ2-1; 8 bases fit TRBD2. Germline-derived CDR1 and CDR2 are DFQATT and SNEGSKA (reference sequence). The CDR3 length is 13 residues. J lost 6 bases, V lost 3 bases, and 4 bases had no gene match. CDR3 sequence reads: CSASGRVINEQFF. CDR3 coding DNA: TGCAGTGCTAGCGGGAGGGTAATCAATGAGCAGTTCTTC.

The chain is built from TRBV6-5 and TRBJ2-1; TRBD2 matches 7 bases. The germline V gene encodes CDR1 MNHEY and CDR2 SVGAGI. The CDR3 is 15 residues long. V was clipped by 0 bases and J by 12 bases; unmatched bases: 11. The DNA for the CDR3 is TGTGCCAGCAGTTACTCAGTCGGGAGGATTCGTGTGCAGTTCTTC. This translates into CASSYSVGRIRVQFF.

The CDR3 DNA is TGTGCCAGCAGCTTGGCAGGGAACGGGGATCAGCCCCAGCATTTT. Its protein product is CASSLAGNGDQPQHF. This sequence joins TRBV5-5 and TRBJ1-5; tentative D call: TRBD1 (5 bases). CDR1 and CDR2 (germline): SGHKS, YYEKEE (reference sequence). V lost 0 bases, J lost 5 bases, and 12 bases lay in between. The CDR3 runs 15 residues.

This clonotype has more than one count but fewer than ten. This chain links TRBV5-1 with TRBJ1-1, with 9 nucleotides matching TRBD1. V lost 4 bases, J lost 5 bases, and 3 bases stayed unmatched. This CDR3 has 13 residues. The germline CDR1 and CDR2 sequences are SGHRS and YFSETQ. CDR3 residues: CASSIGQGTEAFF. In nucleotides, the CDR3 is TGCGCCAGCAGCATCGGACAGGGGACTGAAGCTTTCTTT. Complete variable domain (other parts from reference TRBV5-1 and TRBJ1-1): KAGVTQTPRYLIKTRGQQVTLSCSPISGHRSVSWYQQTPGQGLQFLFEYFSETQRNKGNFPGRFSGRQFSNSRSEMNVSTLELGDSALYLCASSIGQGTEAFFGQGTRLTVV.

The chain is built from TRBV7-2 and TRBJ2-7; D gene unclear. The V and J ends lost 2 bases and 4 bases respectively, with 12 bases between them. This CDR3 is built from 14 residues. The germline CDR1 and CDR2 sequences are SGHTA and FQGNSA. The CDR3 coding sequence is TGTGCCAGCAGCTTATACTGGGGTTTGTACGAGCAGTACTTC. It encodes CASSLYWGLYEQYF.

On this clonotype itself: One end of the junction fails to match germline, which may point to a read error. V is TRBV7-2 and J is TRBJ2-3; no reliable D call. The germline V gene encodes CDR1 SGHTA and CDR2 FQGNSA. The CDR3 length is 13 residues. Written as DNA, the CDR3 is TGTGTCAGCAGGATAGAGAGCACAGATACGCAGTATTTT. Its translation is CVSRIESTDTQYF.

This clonotype was observed a few times. The genes are TRBV6-6 and TRBJ2-1; D is perhaps TRBD2 (6 bases). This CDR3 comprises 15 residues. CDR1 and CDR2 (germline): MNHNY, SVGAGI (reference sequence). V lost 4 bases and J lost 5, with 15 bases in between. The CDR3 sequence: CASSWRAVSHNEQFF. The CDR3 DNA reads TGTGCCAGCAGTTGGAGGGCAGTTTCTCACAATGAGCAGTTCTTC.

There are a few counts of this clonotype. This chain links TRBV5-1 with TRBJ2-1, with TRBD2 matching 7 bases. This CDR3 is 17 amino acids long. J was trimmed by 0 bases and V by 0 bases; bases with no gene match: 6. The germline V gene encodes CDR1 SGHRS and CDR2 YFSETQ. The CDR3 spells CASSLERGGSSYNEQFF. CDR3 nucleotides: TGCGCCAGCAGCTTGGAGCGGGGAGGGAGCTCCTACAATGAGCAGTTCTTC.

A few counts support this clonotype. This chain uses TRBV27 with TRBJ2-3, with unresolved D. Trimming took off 1 base at V and 5 bases at J, with 13 bases between the two ends. The germline CDR1 and CDR2 sequences are MNHEY and SMNVEV (reference sequence). The CDR3 length is 15 residues. CDR3 coding DNA: TGTGCCAGCAGTTTATTGGACCGCCTAGGAGATACGCAGTATTTT. Its protein is CASSLLDRLGDTQYF.

This clonotype has more than one count but fewer than ten. The chain combines TRBV7-8 with TRBJ1-5; D is ambiguous. The CDR3 runs 14 residues. V was shortened by 3 bases and J by 3 bases, with 9 bases between the two germline ends. Germline loops: CDR1 SGHVS, CDR2 FQNEAQ. The CDR3 sequence is CASSFNVYNQPQHF. The CDR3 region has the DNA TGTGCCAGCAGCTTTAATGTGTACAATCAGCCCCAGCATTTT.

Worth noting for this clonotype: A read error may produce the germline difference seen at one junction end. The J gene is TRBJ1-5, the V gene TRBV28, with D perhaps matching TRBD1 (5 bases). Germline assignment: CDR1 MDHEN and CDR2 SYDVKM. The CDR3 extends over 13 amino acids. CDR3 in amino acids: CVSSTDSGQPQHF. CDR3 coding DNA: TGTGTCAGCAGCACCGACAGCGGCCAGCCCCAGCATTTT.

V is TRBV5-1 and J is TRBJ2-7; 7 bases are shared with TRBD1. The germline V gene has CDR1 SGHRS and CDR2 YFSETQ. CDR3 size: 15 residues. V trimming: 3 bases; J trimming: 0 bases; junction bases outside the gene matches: 6. CDR3 region: CASSWTGPSSYEQYF. The CDR3 DNA reads as TGCGCCAGCAGCTGGACAGGACCCAGCTCCTACGAGCAGTACTTC.

The J gene is TRBJ1-1, the V gene TRBV25-1; a weak D match, TRBD1 (6 bases). The length of the CDR3 is 16 residues. V was clipped by 3 bases and J by 1 base, with 15 bases between them. CDR1 and CDR2 (germline): MGHDK, SYGVNS. The CDR3 region has the DNA TGTGCCAGCAGTGATGATCAGACAGGCCCGAACACTGAAGCTTTCTTT. Its translation is CASSDDQTGPNTEAFF.

The chain uses TRBV2 and TRBJ2-5; maybe TRBD2 (7 bases). Trimming shortened V by 6 bases and J by 2 bases, and 13 bases separated the two germline ends. This CDR3 is built from 14 residues. CDR1 is SNHLY and CDR2 is FYNNEI in the germline V gene. The CDR3 protein is CASRIGGAQETQYF. CDR3 DNA: TGTGCCAGCAGAATAGGGGGGGCACAAGAGACCCAGTACTTC.

The rearrangement joins TRBV4-3 to TRBJ2-5; TRBD2 aligns across 10 bases. J lost 1 base, V lost 0 bases, and 8 bases had no gene match. Germline CDR1 and CDR2: LGHNA and YSLEER. CDR3 length equals 18 residues. The CDR3 region is CASSQEIAGGMFQETQYF. The DNA for the CDR3 is TGCGCCAGCAGCCAAGAGATAGCGGGGGGCATGTTCCAAGAGACCCAGTACTTC.

CDR3 coding DNA: TGTGCCAGCGGCTCAACTAATGAAAAACTGTTTTTT. Encoded protein: CASGSTNEKLFF. V usage is TRBV11-2 and J usage is TRBJ1-4; D uncertain. Looked up from germline, CDR1 is SGHAT and CDR2 is FQNNGV. V lost 8 bases to trimming and J lost 0 bases, with 4 bases between them. The CDR3 has 12 amino acids.

Regarding this clonotype: Possible read error: a much larger clone is one base away. The rearrangement joins TRBV24-1 to TRBJ2-5, with no clear D. The V end was cut by 0 bases, the J end by 11 bases, with 18 bases between. The CDR3 has 15 residues. Germline loops: CDR1 KGHDR, CDR2 SFDVKD. CDR3 in amino acids: CATSDLMDLNNEQYF. CDR3 DNA sequence: TGTGCCACCAGTGATTTGATGGACCTAAACAATGAGCAGTACTTC.

This clonotype has just a few counts. The chain joins TRBV29-1 to TRBJ2-3; TRBD1 or TRBD2 may be the D gene (5 bases each). The germline gives CDR1 SQVTM, CDR2 ANQGSEA. CDR3 size: 13 residues. V lost 7 bases to trimming and J lost 8 bases, with 19 bases between them. DNA for the CDR3: TGCAGCGGGTCGGGTAGGACTCAGGGTACGCAGTATTTT. This sequence encodes CSGSGRTQGTQYF.

V gene TRBV28 combines with J gene TRBJ2-7; D is uncertain. V lost 5 bases to trimming and J lost 8 bases, with 10 bases between them. Germline V gene lookup returns CDR1 MDHEN and CDR2 SYDVKM. This CDR3 region has 11 residues. This chain's CDR3 is CASSLGLQQYF. DNA of the CDR3: TGTGCCAGCAGTCTAGGCTTGCAGCAGTACTTC.

V and J are TRBV7-9 and TRBJ1-1; the D gene is possibly TRBD1 (6 bases). The CDR3 has 14 residues. CDR1 SEHNR and CDR2 FQNEAQ come from the germline V gene (reference sequence). Trimming left V 5 bases short and J 2 bases short, with 12 bases between. The CDR3 bases are TGTGCCAGCAGCCATGGGGGCGCTAACACTGAAGCTTTCTTT. This sequence encodes CASSHGGANTEAFF. The whole variable domain, filled in from reference TRBV7-9 and TRBJ1-1, reads DTGVSQNPRHKITKRGQNVTFRCDPISEHNRLYWYRQTLGQGPEFLTYFQNEAQLEKSRLLSDRFSAERPKGSFSTLEIQRTEQGDSAMYLCASSHGGANTEAFFGQGTRLTVV.